Listed below are T cell receptor beta chains from one sample, sequenced in a study of blood T cells in healthy people across ages. A single record per CDR3 protein comes from TCRdb applying MiXCR to the 5' RACE reads. The data contain 500,000 to 650,000 distinct CDR3 sequences, about 29% of them seen just once; the ten biggest clones take up approximately 3.6%. These data were also filed under a second study, of T cells of mothers and their children.

Input material: blood. Receptors were obtained from a boy between 2 and 15 years old in good health. Both conserved end residues are trimmed from each CDR3. A D gene is named only where the DNA matches it firmly.

CDR3 protein: AISERAGTGYGYT
V gene: TRBV10-3
D gene: TRBD1

CDR3 protein: ASSPQLALTQY
V gene: TRBV12-3/TRBV12-4
D gene: .

CDR3 protein: ASKPTAINSPLH
V gene: TRBV19
D gene: .

CDR3 protein: ASSSPGPRRETQY
V gene: TRBV28
D gene: .

CDR3 protein: ASSPKFFTSGQETQY
V gene: TRBV4-3
D gene: .

CDR3 protein: ASSLPGESRKF
V gene: TRBV5-1
D gene: .

CDR3 protein: ASSLVSSGSVAQY
V gene: TRBV7-2
D gene: TRBD2

CDR3 protein: ASSSSGGATGELF
V gene: TRBV5-1
D gene: TRBD2

CDR3 protein: ASSSPTGGTYNEQF
V gene: TRBV13
D gene: .

CDR3 protein: ASSLDETGRQETQY
V gene: TRBV5-6
D gene: TRBD1

CDR3 protein: AWSRDTPEAF
V gene: TRBV30
D gene: .

CDR3 protein: ASRPWGDGLGEQY
V gene: TRBV7-9
D gene: .

CDR3 protein: SPFISRKNIQY
V gene: TRBV20-1
D gene: .

CDR3 protein: ASSYSFSLNTEAF
V gene: TRBV6-5
D gene: .

CDR3 protein: ASSYTTDSNTEAF
V gene: TRBV6-5
D gene: .

CDR3 protein: ASGVYYEQY
V gene: TRBV12-5
D gene: .

CDR3 protein: ASSLQGYSNQPQH
V gene: TRBV5-1
D gene: .

CDR3 protein: AISDGSSYNEQF
V gene: TRBV10-3
D gene: .

CDR3 protein: SVEVLDRGAIYEQY
V gene: TRBV29-1
D gene: TRBD1

CDR3 protein: ASSPGPAQY
V gene: TRBV7-9
D gene: .

CDR3 protein: SGRKGSKGGTGELF
V gene: TRBV20-1
D gene: .

CDR3 protein: ASSLGFTQGDTQY
V gene: TRBV7-3
D gene: .

CDR3 protein: ASSPPASGQETQY
V gene: TRBV6-5
D gene: TRBD2

CDR3 protein: ASSLAAGEETQY
V gene: TRBV5-5
D gene: .

CDR3 protein: ATRDVPQETQY
V gene: TRBV15
D gene: .

CDR3 protein: ASSLTPRGQF
V gene: TRBV7-9
D gene: .

CDR3 protein: ASSPQGYRLNTEAF
V gene: TRBV18
D gene: .

CDR3 protein: SVESGLAGGSRYDEQF
V gene: TRBV29-1
D gene: TRBD2

CDR3 protein: ASMADTQY
V gene: TRBV6-2/TRBV6-3
D gene: .

CDR3 protein: ASSRRAGSTDTQY
V gene: TRBV7-8
D gene: .

CDR3 protein: ATSRVDSYEQY
V gene: TRBV15
D gene: .